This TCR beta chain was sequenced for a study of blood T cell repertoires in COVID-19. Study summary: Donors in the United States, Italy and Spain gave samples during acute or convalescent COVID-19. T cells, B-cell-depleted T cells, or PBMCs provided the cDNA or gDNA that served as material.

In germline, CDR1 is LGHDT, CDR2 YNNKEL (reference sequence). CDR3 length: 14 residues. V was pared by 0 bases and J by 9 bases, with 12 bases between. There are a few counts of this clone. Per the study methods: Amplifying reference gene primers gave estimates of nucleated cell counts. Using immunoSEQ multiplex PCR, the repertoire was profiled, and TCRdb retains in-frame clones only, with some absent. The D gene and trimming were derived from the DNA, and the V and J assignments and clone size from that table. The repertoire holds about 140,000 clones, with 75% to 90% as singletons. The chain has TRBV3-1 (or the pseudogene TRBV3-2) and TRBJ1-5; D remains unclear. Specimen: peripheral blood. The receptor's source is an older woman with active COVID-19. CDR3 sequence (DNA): TGTGCCAGCAGCCAAGACCCGTCCAGAAGGCCCCAGCATTTT. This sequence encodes CASSQDPSRRPQHF.